Below, 12 T cell receptor beta chains from the same sample are listed, as sequenced in a study of graft-versus-host responses after intestinal transplantation. Profiled with immunoSEQ multiplex PCR; TCRdb holds only in-frame clones, not every one. The sample includes over 650 clones, roughly 95% of them seen just once. The source material was PBMCs, sampled 26 days after transplant. The source of these receptors is a human patient who received an intestinal transplant, so some T cells may come from the graft donor.

The J gene is TRBJ1-5, the V gene TRBV6-9, with D maybe TRBD1 (5 bases). The CDR3 is made up of 14 amino acids. The germline V gene encodes CDR1 MNHGY and CDR2 SVAAGI. V gave up 6 bases and J gave up 1 base, with 10 bases separating them. The CDR3 loop is CASRMGPSNQPQHF. The CDR3 DNA reads TGTGCCAGCAGGATGGGACCGAGCAATCAGCCCCAGCATTTT.

The rearrangement uses TRBV4-2 and TRBJ2-1; D is unclear. The V end lost 1 base, the J end lost 3 bases, and 10 bases lay between the germline ends. The germline V gene encodes CDR1 LGHNA and CDR2 YNFKEQ. CDR3 size: 15 residues. The CDR3 nucleotides are TGTGCCAGCAGCCAAGTAGGTCAGGACTACAATGAGCAGTTCTTC. Its translation: CASSQVGQDYNEQFF.

Of note for this clone: A junction end diverges from the germline sequence, so it may reflect a read error. This rearrangement joins TRBV7-7 to TRBJ1-2; no clear D. This CDR3 is 14 amino acids long. Germline V gene lookup returns CDR1 SSHAT and CDR2 FNYEAQ (reference sequence). In nucleotides, the CDR3 is TGTGCTAGCAGCTTGCTGGGTGGGAACTATGGCTACACCTTC. Amino acid sequence: CASSLLGGNYGYTF.

This chain connects TRBV19 to TRBJ2-1, with D perhaps matching TRBD1 or TRBD2 (5 bases each). The CDR3 is 13 amino acids. Germline V CDR1 and CDR2: LNHDA, SQIVND (reference sequence). Trimming removed 10 bases at V and 0 bases at J, with 10 bases between. CDR3 in DNA: TGTGCCAAGGGACCCCACTCCTACAATGAGCAGTTCTTC. This sequence encodes CAKGPHSYNEQFF. Using reference TRBV19 and TRBJ2-1 for the parts outside the CDR3, the full variable domain is DGGITQSPKYLFRKEGQNVTLSCEQNLNHDAMYWYRQDPGQGLRLIYYSQIVNDFQKGDIAEGYSVSREKKESFPLTVTSAQKNPTAFYLCAKGPHSYNEQFFGPGTRLTVL.

The chain couples TRBV12-5 to TRBJ2-7; 7 bases align to TRBD1. The CDR3 totals 14 residues. Looked up from germline, CDR1 is LGHNT and CDR2 is FRNRAP. With V trimmed by 1 base and J by 2 bases, 2 bases remained unmatched. This CDR3 reads CASGLGQGPYEQYF. The CDR3 nucleotides read TGTGCTAGTGGTTTGGGACAGGGTCCCTACGAGCAGTACTTC. Supplemented by reference TRBV12-5 and TRBJ2-7, the full variable domain reads DARVTQTPRHKVTEMGQEVTMRCQPILGHNTVFWYRQTMMQGLELLAYFRNRAPLDDSGMPKDRFSAEMPDATLATLKIQPSEPRDSAVYFCASGLGQGPYEQYFGPGTRLTVT.

V and J are TRBV14 and TRBJ1-4; maybe TRBD1 (6 bases). V lost 1 base, J lost 6 bases, and 15 bases lay in between. Germline V CDR1 and CDR2: SGHDN, FVKESK. The CDR3 covers 16 residues. CDR3 coding DNA: TGTGCCAGCAGCCAAGCGATAGGGGGACTGGATGAAAAACTGTTTTTT. Its translation is CASSQAIGGLDEKLFF.

The rearrangement links TRBV30 to TRBJ2-1; 9 bases line up with TRBD2. The V segment lost 7 bases and the J segment 2 bases; nucleotides outside the gene matches: 6. The CDR3 covers 14 residues. CDR1 is GTSNPN and CDR2 is SVGIG in the germline V gene (reference sequence). The CDR3: CASSAGGTYNEQFF. In DNA, the CDR3 is TGTGCCTCTTCAGCGGGAGGTACCTACAATGAGCAGTTCTTC.

The chain links TRBV27 to TRBJ1-5; D remains ambiguous. Germline V gene sequence: CDR1 MNHEY, CDR2 SMNVEV (reference sequence). Trimming took 5 bases from V and 11 from J, leaving 16 bases between them. This CDR3 spans 13 amino acids. The CDR3 protein is CASSLSSSAAQHF. The CDR3, as DNA: TGTGCCAGCAGTCTCAGTTCATCAGCGGCCCAGCATTTT.

The chain carries TRBV4-1 and TRBJ2-7, with D hard to call. The length of the CDR3 is 13 residues. The V gene lost 3 bases and the J gene lost 3 bases, with 9 bases spanning the gap. CDR1 MGHRA and CDR2 YSYEKL come from the germline V gene. CDR3 loop: CASSQPRSYEQYF. Here the CDR3 DNA reads TGCGCCAGCAGCCAGCCGCGGAGCTACGAGCAGTACTTC.

The rearrangement joins TRBV5-6 to TRBJ2-7; D possibly matches TRBD1 or TRBD2 (5 bases each). Deletions cut 4 bases from V and 3 bases from J, with 17 bases between. The germline V gene encodes CDR1 SGHDT and CDR2 YYEEEE. The CDR3 is 15 residues long. CDR3 in DNA: TGTGCCAGCAGCATCCCGGGACCATACCACTACGAGCAGTACTTC. Translating it yields CASSIPGPYHYEQYF.

This clone was picked up one time. The V and J genes are TRBV21-1 and TRBJ2-3; the table gives TRBD2 as D, unverified against the DNA. TRBV21-1 is noted as a pseudogene. The CDR3 sequence is 22 residues long. This chain's CDR3 is CASSKVGGMGLRGPHSTDTQYF. CDR3 DNA: TGTGCCAGCAGCAAAGTTGGAGGGATGGGGCTACGTGGCCCGCATAGCACAGATACGCAGTATTTT.

The chain is built from TRBV7-9 and TRBJ2-7, with unresolved D. The CDR3 is 12 amino acids. V lost 4 bases, J lost 5 bases, and 9 bases lay in between. Germline CDR1 and CDR2: SEHNR and FQNEAQ (reference sequence). This CDR3 is CASSSRDDEQYF. Written as DNA, the CDR3 is TGTGCCAGCAGCTCCCGTGACGACGAGCAGTACTTC.